These 3 T cell receptor beta chains were all obtained from the same sample, sequenced in a study of yellow fever vaccine responses in identical twins. TCRdb re-derived calls from the RT-PCR reads in MiXCR, one entry per CDR3 protein. The repertoire holds roughly 1,100 distinct CDR3 sequences, with 84% as singletons. Specimen: T cells from blood (PBMCs), unsorted or a sorted subset (not recorded which), collected before or after yellow fever vaccination (not recorded which). The receptors come from a female donor who received the yellow fever vaccine.

In DNA, the CDR3 is TGTGCCACCAGTGATCCTACAGGGGTGGGTGAAAAACTGTTTTTT. It specifies CATSDPTGVGEKLFF. The genes are TRBV24-1 and TRBJ1-4; TRBD1 agrees at 7 bases. J lost 7 bases, V lost 3 bases, and 7 bases had no gene match. CDR3 size: 15 residues. The germline gives CDR1 KGHDR, CDR2 SFDVKD.

This chain connects TRBV15 to TRBJ2-2; D gene ambiguous. The germline gives CDR1 LNHNV, CDR2 YYDKDF (reference sequence). This CDR3 is built from 13 residues. V was trimmed by 1 base and J by 6 bases, leaving 6 bases between them. CDR3 DNA sequence: TGTGCCACCAGCAGAGTCCCGTCCGGGGAGCTGTTTTTT. Its protein is CATSRVPSGELFF.

The rearrangement uses TRBV4-1 and TRBJ2-2; D is uncertain. The V and J ends lost 4 bases and 6 bases respectively, with 12 bases between them. This CDR3 contains 14 residues. Germline V gene data show CDR1 as MGHRA and CDR2 as YSYEKL. The CDR3 here is CASSPPGRSGELFF. CDR3 DNA sequence: TGCGCCAGCAGCCCACCTGGAAGATCCGGGGAGCTGTTTTTT.